These 21 T cell receptor beta chains came from one sample sequenced in a study of blood T cell repertoires in COVID-19. Method: immunoSEQ multiplex PCR; TCRdb's copy keeps in-frame clones and lacks some. The profile shows hundreds of thousands of clones, approximately 87% of them singletons. What was sequenced was PBMCs or T cells enriched from blood (not recorded which). These receptor sequences come from a woman aged 45-60 years in a cohort exposed to, infected with or recovered from COVID-19 (not recorded which).

This chain joins TRBV13 and TRBJ2-5, with D unresolved. Germline V CDR1 and CDR2: PRHDT, FYEKMQ (reference sequence). Trimming stripped 3 bases from V and 4 bases from J, with 9 bases between. This CDR3 spans 13 amino acids. The CDR3 is CASSFARSETQYF. Written as DNA, the CDR3 is TGTGCCAGCAGCTTCGCGCGTTCAGAGACCCAGTACTTC.

The chain carries TRBV7-2 and TRBJ1-3; D not certain. Germline CDR1 and CDR2: SGHTA and FQGNSA. CDR3 length: 12 amino acids. Trimming removed 3 bases from V and 4 bases from J, with 4 bases in between. CDR3 bases: TGTGCCAGCAGCTTCCCAGGAAACACCATATATTTT. This sequence encodes CASSFPGNTIYF.

The chain is built from TRBV28 and TRBJ1-5; 7 nucleotides line up with TRBD1. There are 14 residues in the CDR3. From germline, CDR1 is MDHEN and CDR2 SYDVKM. Unmatched junction bases numbered 7, after V lost 5 bases and J lost 6 bases. The DNA of the CDR3 is TGTGCCAGCAGTGCCGCAGGGGGTGTTCAGCCCCAGCATTTT. It yields the protein CASSAAGGVQPQHF.

The chain links TRBV10-3 to TRBJ1-2; tentative D call: TRBD1 (6 bases). Per the germline V gene, CDR1 is ENHRY and CDR2 is SYGVKD. This CDR3 region has 14 residues. V was clipped by 5 bases and J by 2 bases, with 12 bases between them. This CDR3 reads CAISRDKLNYGYTF. As DNA, the CDR3 is TGTGCCATCAGTCGGGACAAACTAAACTATGGCTACACCTTC.

J is TRBJ1-1 and V is TRBV19; D call uncertain. The V and J ends lost 4 bases and 2 bases respectively, with 11 bases between them. Germline CDR1 is LNHDA and CDR2 is SQIVND (reference sequence). This CDR3 is 14 amino acids long. The CDR3 DNA sequence: TGTGCCAGTAGTAAGGAGGGTAGAAACACTGAAGCTTTCTTT. Protein product: CASSKEGRNTEAFF.

The V and J genes are TRBV15 and TRBJ1-2, with TRBD1 matching over 8 bases. CDR3 length: 15 residues. The germline V gene encodes CDR1 LNHNV and CDR2 YYDKDF (reference sequence). J gave up 6 bases and V 4 bases, and 10 bases lay outside the gene matches. This CDR3 is CATSIPGGGKDGYTF. The CDR3 coding sequence is TGTGCCACCAGCATTCCAGGGGGCGGGAAGGATGGCTACACCTTC.

V and J are TRBV24-1 and TRBJ2-1, with 8 bases lining up with TRBD2. J was trimmed by 3 bases and V by 5 bases; bases with no gene match: 8. CDR3 length: 16 amino acids. The germline V gene has CDR1 KGHDR and CDR2 SFDVKD. The CDR3 nucleotides are TGTGCCACCAGTGGAAAAGGGACTAGTCTCTACAATGAGCAGTTCTTC. Its translation: CATSGKGTSLYNEQFF.

The chain recombines TRBV25-1 with TRBJ1-2, with no clear D. There are 14 residues in the CDR3. Germline CDR1 and CDR2: MGHDK and SYGVNS. V was shortened by 3 bases and J by 7 bases, with 15 bases between the two germline ends. CDR3 amino acids: CASSEAHLGSGYTF. CDR3 bases: TGTGCCAGCAGTGAGGCCCACCTCGGGAGTGGCTACACCTTC.

The V gene is TRBV5-4, the J gene TRBJ2-3, with 11 bases matching TRBD2. The J segment lost 2 bases and the V segment lost 1 base, leaving 6 bases of the junction unmatched. CDR1 is SGHNT, CDR2 YYREEE, per germline (reference sequence). The CDR3 totals 17 residues. The CDR3: CASSLRVSGGATDTQYF. The CDR3 coding sequence is TGTGCCAGCAGCTTGCGAGTTAGCGGGGGGGCCACAGATACGCAGTATTTT. The full variable domain, rest sourced from reference TRBV5-4 and TRBJ2-3, is ETGVTQSPTHLIKTRGQQVTLRCSSQSGHNTVSWYQQALGQGPQFIFQYYREEENGRGNFPPRFSGLQFPNYSSELNVNALELDDSALYLCASSLRVSGGATDTQYFGPGTRLTVL.

This chain connects TRBV7-3 to TRBJ2-1; 11 nucleotides match TRBD2. CDR3 length: 13 residues. CDR1 is SGHTA and CDR2 is FQGTGA in the germline V gene. Unmatched junction bases numbered 1, after V lost 4 bases and J lost 8 bases. The CDR3 region is CASSSGLADEQFF. In nucleotides, the CDR3 is TGTGCCAGCAGCTCGGGACTAGCGGATGAGCAGTTCTTC.

The J gene is TRBJ2-2, the V gene TRBV5-1, with D maybe TRBD2 (5 bases). This CDR3 has 14 residues. Germline V gene lookup returns CDR1 SGHRS and CDR2 YFSETQ. V was trimmed by 0 bases and J by 7 bases, leaving 10 bases between them. CDR3 in amino acids: CASSLAGVDGELFF. CDR3 coding DNA: TGCGCCAGCAGCTTGGCCGGGGTTGACGGGGAGCTGTTTTTT.

The J gene is TRBJ2-7, the V gene TRBV4-2, with unresolved D. The ends were cut back, 1 base at V and 4 bases at J, with 8 bases in the middle. Germline V gene data show CDR1 as LGHNA and CDR2 as YNFKEQ. The CDR3 runs to 13 residues. The CDR3 coding sequence is TGTGCCAGCAGCCAAGCCGCGAGTTACGAGCAGTACTTC. As protein: CASSQAASYEQYF.

This rearrangement joins TRBV19 to TRBJ1-5, with TRBD1 identical over 8 bases. V lost 1 base and J lost 6; bases outside the gene matches: 2. CDR1 is LNHDA and CDR2 is SQIVND in the germline V gene (reference sequence). The CDR3 is made up of 14 amino acids. The CDR3 nucleotides read TGTGCCAGTAGTATAGGGACAGGGACTCAGCCCCAGCATTTT. It encodes CASSIGTGTQPQHF.

The DNA for the CDR3 is TGCGCCAGCAGCCAACCTACTAGCGGGGGGGCCCTTGAGCAGTTCTTC. It specifies CASSQPTSGGALEQFF. J is TRBJ2-1 and V is TRBV4-1; 13 bases agree with TRBD2. J lost 9 bases, V lost 2 bases, and 7 bases had no gene match. The CDR3 is 16 amino acids. Germline V gene sequence: CDR1 MGHRA, CDR2 YSYEKL.

The table lists this clone with a count of one. The chain joins TRBV7-3 to TRBJ2-5, with a weak D call TRBD2 (5 bases). The CDR3 sequence is 13 residues long. Trimming shortened V by 5 bases and J by 4 bases, and 11 bases separated the two germline ends. CDR1 SGHTA and CDR2 FQGTGA come from the germline V gene. The CDR3 region is CASSLGEAETQYF. CDR3 bases: TGTGCCAGCAGCCTCGGGGAAGCAGAGACCCAGTACTTC.

The chain combines TRBV4-3 with TRBJ2-7; TRBD2 matches 8 bases. The CDR3 loop spans 17 amino acids. V was clipped by 4 bases and J by 3 bases; unmatched bases: 14. Per germline, CDR1 LGHNA and CDR2 YSLEER. CDR3 protein: CASSPASGGSGGYEQYF. The CDR3 DNA reads TGCGCCAGCAGCCCAGCATCCGGGGGGAGCGGGGGCTACGAGCAGTACTTC.

This sequence joins TRBV24-1 and TRBJ1-2; TRBD1 might be the D (6 bases). V shed 3 bases and J shed 8 bases, with 15 bases lying between them. Germline-derived CDR1 and CDR2 are KGHDR and SFDVKD. The CDR3 runs to 14 residues. The CDR3, as DNA: TGTGCCACCAGTGATAACAGGGAGCTTGGAGGCTACACCTTC. Amino acids: CATSDNRELGGYTF.

This clone was seen just once. The chain uses TRBV12-3 or TRBV12-4 and TRBJ1-6, with D unclear. The CDR3 has 13 residues. V lost 10 bases and J 7 bases, leaving 14 bases between the germline ends. The CDR3 DNA reads TGTGCCAATTCATACTCTAGGAATTCACCCCTCCACTTT. It codes for CANSYSRNSPLHF.

This chain joins TRBV10-3 and TRBJ1-4; no reliable D call. Per the germline V gene, CDR1 is ENHRY and CDR2 is SYGVKD. This CDR3 contains 14 residues. V was pared by 3 bases and J by 8 bases, with 13 bases between. CDR3 residues: CAISDAGSREKLFF. The CDR3 DNA follows: TGTGCCATCAGTGATGCGGGGTCTCGAGAAAAACTGTTTTTT.

This chain joins TRBV10-3 and TRBJ1-2, with D perhaps TRBD1 (5 bases). The V gene's germline CDR1 is ENHRY and CDR2 SYGVKD. V was pared by 2 bases and J by 4 bases, with 11 bases between. The CDR3 contains 14 residues. The CDR3 region has the DNA TGTGCCATCAGTGAGGGTCAGGGTGTCTATGGCTACACCTTC. Protein sequence: CAISEGQGVYGYTF.

V usage is TRBV11-2 and J usage is TRBJ2-5; 7 bases agree with TRBD1. Trimming removed 5 bases from V and 6 bases from J; junction bases left unmatched: 12. The V gene's germline CDR1 is SGHAT and CDR2 FQNNGV. The CDR3 covers 15 residues. CDR3 nucleotide sequence: TGTGCCAGCAGCGCGGCCGACAGGGTGGGCAAGACCCAGTACTTC. It specifies CASSAADRVGKTQYF.